The clone carrying this TCR beta chain has at least ten counts. The antigen remains undetermined. Per the germline V gene, CDR1 is SGDLS and CDR2 is YYNGEE. V was trimmed by 3 bases and J by 4 bases, leaving 16 bases between them. CDR3 length: 15 residues. This sample is drawn from a study of CD8 T cells in ankylosing spondylitis. Study-level points and caveats: Relatively rare in peripheral blood, disease-linked clones were also CD8+.

TCRdb re-called the 5' RACE reads through MiXCR, storing one row per CDR3 protein. The sample yields roughly 42,000 distinct CDR3 sequences, less than 3.5% seen once. The V gene is TRBV9, the J gene TRBJ1-2; D call uncertain. The source of this sequence is a male donor with ankylosing spondylitis or in good health (not recorded which). Input material: blood, either unsorted or a sorted T cell fraction (not recorded which). The CDR3 reads CASSATDDWSYGYTF. CDR3 nucleotides: TGTGCCAGCAGCGCCACAGATGACTGGAGCTATGGCTACACCTTC.